The 8 T cell receptor beta chains given below trace back to one sample, sequenced in a study of blood T cells in healthy people across ages. Alongside a J-beta primer mix, a sample-barcoded 5' primer served in a second PCR lasting about 7 to 11 cycles. Via MiXCR, TCRdb re-called the 5' RACE reads, giving one row per CDR3 protein. The table records 1.6 million or so distinct CDR3 sequences, 30% to 40% of them present only once. Sequencing input: blood. Receptors were obtained from a woman in her twenties or thirties in good health.

This clonotype was seen a few times. This chain connects TRBV29-1 to TRBJ1-1; TRBD1 matches 8 bases. This CDR3 comprises 16 residues. Germline V lookup: CDR1 SQVTM, CDR2 ANQGSEA. Trimming took 1 base from V and 5 from J; bases not matched to a gene: 12. CDR3 amino acids: CSVEGGWQGAGTEAFF. The DNA for the CDR3 is TGCAGCGTTGAAGGAGGATGGCAGGGGGCAGGAACTGAAGCTTTCTTT.

J is TRBJ1-5 and V is TRBV3-1; D unclear. The CDR3 sequence is 13 residues long. The ends were cut back, 0 bases at V and 7 bases at J, with 7 bases in the middle. CDR1 and CDR2 (germline): LGHDT, YNNKEL (reference sequence). The CDR3 region has the DNA TGTGCCAGCAGCCAAGATTCCAGACAGCCCCAGCATTTT. Protein: CASSQDSRQPQHF.

The chain uses TRBV10-3 and TRBJ2-5; the D is unclear. Germline V gene data show CDR1 as ENHRY and CDR2 as SYGVKD. V lost 6 bases, J lost 5 bases, and 16 bases lay in between. This CDR3 region has 14 residues. The DNA for the CDR3 is TGTGCCATCAGCAACTCCTGGGGAACCGAGACCCAGTACTTC. Residues: CAISNSWGTETQYF.

This chain links TRBV7-9 with TRBJ2-1; a possible D gene is TRBD1 (5 bases). CDR3 length: 15 amino acids. V was trimmed by 0 bases and J by 6 bases, leaving 12 bases between them. Germline V gene lookup returns CDR1 SEHNR and CDR2 FQNEAQ (reference sequence). The CDR3 is CASSLAGASCNEQFF. DNA of the CDR3: TGTGCCAGCAGCTTAGCAGGGGCGTCTTGCAATGAGCAGTTCTTC.

This clonotype was seen a few times. The CDR3 DNA reads as TGTGCCAGCAGTGAACTTCTCACTAGCGGGGGGGTATATCGCACAGATACGCAGTATTTT. Translation: CASSELLTSGGVYRTDTQYF. The V and J genes are TRBV2 and TRBJ2-3, with 13 bases that match TRBD2. The CDR3 contains 20 residues. CDR1 and CDR2 from the germline V gene are SNHLY and FYNNEI. Losses at the gene ends were 2 bases for V and 1 base for J; bases not matched to a gene: 12.

A word on this clonotype: A much larger clone differs by one base, so this may be a read error. This CDR3 is CASSMMGIGETQYF. CDR3 in DNA: TGTGCCAGCAGCATGATGGGTATAGGAGAGACCCAGTACTTC. V is TRBV12-3 or TRBV12-4 and J is TRBJ2-5; D unresolved. There are 14 residues in the CDR3. V was clipped by 6 bases and J by 4 bases, with 15 bases between them.

This clonotype has just a few counts. The DNA of the CDR3 is TGCAGTGCCCGGACAGGGGGGAGGACTCTTAGGGGCACAGATACGCAGTATTTT. It codes for CSARTGGRTLRGTDTQYF. The chain recombines TRBV20-1 with TRBJ2-3, with 10 bases identical to TRBD1. CDR3 length equals 18 residues. V lost 6 bases and J lost 1; bases outside the gene matches: 16. The germline V gene encodes CDR1 DFQATT and CDR2 SNEGSKA (reference sequence).

Worth noting for this clonotype: One base away lies a much larger clone, so this may be a sequencing read error. The rearrangement uses TRBV12-3 or TRBV12-4 and TRBJ2-3; no reliable D call. CDR3 length equals 15 residues. The CDR3 DNA is TGTGCCAGCAGTCTCGGAGCTCTTAGCACAGATGCGCAGTATTTT. Its protein is CASSLGALSTDAQYF.